These 17 T cell receptor beta chains share one sample of origin, sequenced in a study of response to subunit inactivated influenza vaccine listed by TCRdb under 2018. The method was RT-PCR. Sequenced using an Illumina HiSeq 2500. TCRdb cleaned the public reads at Q25 with fastp, built clones with MiXCR and kept in-frame beta chains. Each entry is one CDR3 protein sequence, shown with its most common DNA and genes. The sample has more than 550,000 distinct CDR3 sequences on record, roughly 10% of them singletons. The top ten hold more than 9.5% of the sample. The same data also contributed to another study, on T cells expressing NK-cell markers. As that second study puts it: The TCR beta cDNA libraries were made using 5'RACE template switching, a step that added both a universal primer site and unique molecular identifiers.

The specimen comprised PBMCs from blood, sampled on the day of vaccination. The source of these receptors is a man in his fifties who received an inactivated influenza vaccine. Donor details come from another sample of the same person, matched by shared clones.

The CDR3 loop reads CASSLWVTEAFF. The CDR3 nucleotides read TGTGCCAGCAGTTTATGGGTCACTGAAGCTTTCTTT. The gene calls are TRBV12-3 or TRBV12-4 and TRBJ1-1, with no clear D. The germline V and J ends were trimmed by 2 bases and 4 bases, with 5 bases remaining between them. This CDR3 region has 12 residues.

This clonotype has more than one count but fewer than ten. This chain connects TRBV15 to TRBJ1-4; 9 bases are shared with TRBD1. The CDR3 runs to 14 residues. Per the germline V gene, CDR1 is LNHNV and CDR2 is YYDKDF (reference sequence). V lost 5 bases, J lost 7 bases, and 5 bases stayed unmatched. The DNA of the CDR3 is TGTGCCACCAGCCCCGGGACAGGGAGTGAAAAACTGTTTTTT. Protein: CATSPGTGSEKLFF. The full variable domain, rest sourced from reference TRBV15 and TRBJ1-4, is DAMVIQNPRYQVTQFGKPVTLSCSQTLNHNVMYWYQQKSSQAPKLLFHYYDKDFNNEADTPDNFQSRRPNTSFCFLDIRSPGLGDTAMYLCATSPGTGSEKLFFGSGTQLSVL.

There are a few counts of this clonotype. The chain joins TRBV4-3 to TRBJ2-3, with 9 bases fitting TRBD2. The CDR3 extends over 16 amino acids. Germline loops: CDR1 LGHNA, CDR2 YSLEER. J lost 8 bases, V lost 0 bases, and 9 bases had no gene match. In nucleotides, the CDR3 is TGCGCCAGCAGCCAAGATTTGGTAGCGGGGGCGGGTACGCAGTATTTT. This gives the protein CASSQDLVAGAGTQYF.

The chain carries TRBV10-3 and TRBJ2-3, with 7 bases lining up with TRBD2. V shed 4 bases, J shed 0 bases, and the junction held 4 bases outside the gene matches. The CDR3 spans 15 residues. From germline, CDR1 is ENHRY and CDR2 SYGVKD. CDR3 in amino acids: CAISGGGYSTDTQYF. In nucleotides, the CDR3 is TGTGCCATCAGTGGGGGGGGGTATAGCACAGATACGCAGTATTTT.

Here the CDR3 reads CASRLIEGYAGANVLTF. The CDR3 coding sequence is TGTGCCAGCAGGTTAATTGAAGGGTACGCCGGGGCCAACGTCCTGACTTTC. The chain is built from TRBV7-8 and TRBJ2-6; no reliable D call. Germline V CDR1 and CDR2: SGHVS, FQNEAQ. This CDR3 is built from 17 residues. V lost 6 bases and J 4 bases, leaving 19 bases between the germline ends.

This clonotype occurred a few times. This sequence joins TRBV7-2 and TRBJ2-1; TRBD1 might be the D (6 bases). Deletions cut 4 bases from V and 3 bases from J, with 10 bases between. Germline assignment: CDR1 SGHTA and CDR2 FQGNSA. The CDR3 is 14 amino acids. The chain's CDR3 is CASSSRDIYNEQFF. The CDR3, as DNA: TGTGCCAGCAGCTCAAGGGACATCTACAATGAGCAGTTCTTC.

The chain has TRBV11-2 and TRBJ2-5, with a possible D match to TRBD1 (5 bases). Trimming stripped 8 bases from V and 3 bases from J, with 10 bases between. The germline V gene encodes CDR1 SGHAT and CDR2 FQNNGV. CDR3 size: 12 residues. Here the CDR3 DNA reads TGTGCCAGCGGAATAGGGGAAGAGACCCAGTACTTC. Translated, it gives CASGIGEETQYF.

This clonotype turned up a few times. J is TRBJ2-3 and V is TRBV7-9; 9 bases are a match to TRBD2. J was trimmed by 2 bases and V by 6 bases; bases with no gene match: 9. The V gene's germline CDR1 is SEHNR and CDR2 FQNEAQ (reference sequence). This CDR3 comprises 16 residues. The CDR3 coding sequence is TGTGCCAGCAGACCCGGACTAGCGCTAACCACAGATACGCAGTATTTT. This gives the protein CASRPGLALTTDTQYF.

This clonotype was seen repeatedly, ten times or more. The J gene is TRBJ2-3, the V gene TRBV4-3, with D possibly being TRBD1 (5 bases). In germline, CDR1 is LGHNA, CDR2 YSLEER. This CDR3 contains 15 residues. The V gene lost 0 bases and the J gene lost 1 base, with 8 bases spanning the gap. The CDR3 is CASSQDSRGTDTQYF. The DNA for the CDR3 is TGCGCCAGCAGCCAAGATTCCAGGGGCACAGATACGCAGTATTTT.

In its sample, this clonotype was seen a few times. CDR3 in amino acids: CASSLSRGAYTEAFF. The DNA of the CDR3 is TGTGCCAGCAGTTTATCGAGGGGGGCGTACACTGAAGCTTTCTTT. The V gene is TRBV27, the J gene TRBJ1-1, with D possibly TRBD1 on 6 matching bases. Germline CDR1 reads MNHEY; CDR2 reads SMNVEV (reference sequence). The CDR3 is made up of 15 amino acids. V shed 0 bases and J shed 3 bases, with 11 bases lying between them.

This clonotype was detected a few times. The chain combines TRBV20-1 with TRBJ1-5; D not resolved. Germline V gene lookup returns CDR1 DFQATT and CDR2 SNEGSKA (reference sequence). The ends were cut back, 1 base at V and 6 bases at J, with 16 bases in the middle. This CDR3 contains 15 residues. CDR3 protein: CSARVSIGGLQPQHF. CDR3 sequence (DNA): TGCAGTGCTAGAGTTTCAATTGGCGGGCTTCAGCCCCAGCATTTT.

This clonotype was seen many times. The chain is built from TRBV28 and TRBJ2-3; D possibly corresponds to TRBD2 (6 bases). There are 14 residues in the CDR3. Germline CDR1 MDHEN, CDR2 SYDVKM. Between the trimmed V and J ends, which lost 8 bases and 5 bases, there was a span of 17 bases. The CDR3 region has the DNA TGTGCCAGCGGGGGGACGGAGTCAGGAGATACGCAGTATTTT. Encoded protein: CASGGTESGDTQYF. The full variable domain, its missing parts supplied by reference TRBV28 and TRBJ2-3, is DVKVTQSSRYLVKRTGEKVFLECVQDMDHENMFWYRQDPGLGLRLIYFSYDVKMKEKGDIPEGYSVSREKKERFSLILESASTNQTSMYLCASGGTESGDTQYFGPGTRLTVL.

The table lists this clonotype with a few counts. The rearrangement links TRBV6-1 to TRBJ1-1; TRBD1 is a possible D gene (5 bases). Looked up from germline, CDR1 is MNHNS and CDR2 is SASEGT. V lost 6 bases and J lost 4, with 12 bases in between. The CDR3 runs 13 residues. CDR3 sequence: CASSPRVSTEAFF. CDR3 DNA sequence: TGTGCCAGCAGCCCCAGGGTTTCCACTGAAGCTTTCTTT.

This clonotype was counted between two and nine times. The V gene is TRBV6-2 or TRBV6-3, the J gene TRBJ2-7; 11 nucleotides line up with TRBD2. Germline trimming cut 6 bases from V and 3 bases from J; bases unmatched to any gene: 10. Germline loops: CDR1 MNHEY, CDR2 SVGEGT. The length of the CDR3 is 16 residues. CDR3 sequence (DNA): TGTGCCAGCAGCCGGTCGGGACTAGCGGACCGCTACGAGCAGTACTTC. Translating it yields CASSRSGLADRYEQYF.

Only a few counts were recorded for this clonotype. This chain joins TRBV5-1 and TRBJ2-7, with no clear D. CDR3 size: 12 residues. CDR1 is SGHRS, CDR2 YFSETQ, per germline. Trimming cost V 1 base and J 3 bases, with 5 bases left between them. The CDR3 reads CASSLPVYEQYF. CDR3 DNA sequence: TGCGCCAGCAGCTTGCCCGTCTACGAGCAGTACTTC. Supplemented by reference TRBV5-1 and TRBJ2-7, the full variable domain reads KAGVTQTPRYLIKTRGQQVTLSCSPISGHRSVSWYQQTPGQGLQFLFEYFSETQRNKGNFPGRFSGRQFSNSRSEMNVSTLELGDSALYLCASSLPVYEQYFGPGTRLTVT.

A few counts support this clonotype. The chain links TRBV7-2 to TRBJ2-5; 8 nucleotides line up with TRBD2. Germline values: CDR1 SGHTA, CDR2 FQGNSA. The J segment lost 5 bases and the V segment lost 1 base, leaving 6 bases of the junction unmatched. CDR3 length equals 15 residues. As DNA, the CDR3 is TGTGCCAGCAGCTTAGGGATTGGCGGGGGGGAGACCCAGTACTTC. As protein: CASSLGIGGGETQYF.

This clonotype was recorded a few times. The chain employs TRBV29-1 and TRBJ2-7, with D maybe TRBD1 (5 bases). The CDR3 has 15 amino acids. V lost 2 bases, J lost 0 bases, and 14 bases lay in between. Per the germline V gene, CDR1 is SQVTM and CDR2 is ANQGSEA. The CDR3 sequence: CSVERGSPSSYEQYF. The CDR3 DNA sequence: TGCAGCGTTGAAAGGGGAAGCCCGAGCTCCTACGAGCAGTACTTC.